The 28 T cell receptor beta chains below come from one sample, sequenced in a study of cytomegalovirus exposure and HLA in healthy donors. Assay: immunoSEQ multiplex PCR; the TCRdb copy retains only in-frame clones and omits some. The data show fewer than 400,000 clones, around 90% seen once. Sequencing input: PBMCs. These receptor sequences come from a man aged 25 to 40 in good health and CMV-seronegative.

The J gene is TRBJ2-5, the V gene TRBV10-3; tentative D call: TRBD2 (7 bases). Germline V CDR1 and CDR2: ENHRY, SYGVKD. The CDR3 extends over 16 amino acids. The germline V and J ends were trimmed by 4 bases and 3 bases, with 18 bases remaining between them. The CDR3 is CAISGNPGGTEETQYF. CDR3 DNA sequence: TGTGCCATCAGTGGGAATCCGGGGGGCACGGAAGAGACCCAGTACTTC.

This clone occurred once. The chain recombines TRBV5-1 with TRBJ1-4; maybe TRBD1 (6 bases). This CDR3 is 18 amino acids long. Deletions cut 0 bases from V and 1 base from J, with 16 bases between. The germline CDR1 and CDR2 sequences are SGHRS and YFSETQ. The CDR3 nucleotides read TGCGCCAGCAGCTTGGCCGGGACATCACTGGGAACTAATGAAAAACTGTTTTTT. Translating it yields CASSLAGTSLGTNEKLFF.

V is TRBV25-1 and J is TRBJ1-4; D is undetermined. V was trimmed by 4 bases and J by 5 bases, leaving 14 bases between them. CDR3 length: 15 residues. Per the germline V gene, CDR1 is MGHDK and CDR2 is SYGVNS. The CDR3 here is CASSAMTPGNEKLFF. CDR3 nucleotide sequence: TGTGCCAGCAGTGCAATGACACCGGGGAATGAAAAACTGTTTTTT.

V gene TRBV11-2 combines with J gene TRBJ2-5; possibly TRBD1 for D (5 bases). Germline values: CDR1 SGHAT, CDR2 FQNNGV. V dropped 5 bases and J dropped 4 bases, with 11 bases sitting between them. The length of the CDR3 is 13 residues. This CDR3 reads CASSPNRLETQYF. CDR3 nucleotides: TGTGCCAGCAGCCCGAACAGGTTAGAGACCCAGTACTTC.

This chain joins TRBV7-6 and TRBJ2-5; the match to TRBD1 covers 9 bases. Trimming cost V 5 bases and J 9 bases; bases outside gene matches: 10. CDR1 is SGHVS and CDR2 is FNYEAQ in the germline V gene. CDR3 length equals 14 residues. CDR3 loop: CASSRGTGFAPQYF. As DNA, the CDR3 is TGTGCCAGCAGCCGAGGGACAGGGTTCGCGCCCCAGTACTTC. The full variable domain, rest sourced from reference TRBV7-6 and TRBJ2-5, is GAGVSQSPRYKVTKRGQDVALRCDPISGHVSLYWYRQALGQGPEFLTYFNYEAQQDKSGLPNDRFSAERPEGSISTLTIQRTEQRDSAMYRCASSRGTGFAPQYFGPGTRLLVL.

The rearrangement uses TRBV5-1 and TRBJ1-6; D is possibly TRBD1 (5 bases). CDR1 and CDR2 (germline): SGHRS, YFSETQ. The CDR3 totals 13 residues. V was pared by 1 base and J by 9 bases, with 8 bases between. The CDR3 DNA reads TGCGCCAGCAGCTTGTGGGGGGGTTCACCCCTCCACTTT. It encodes CASSLWGGSPLHF.

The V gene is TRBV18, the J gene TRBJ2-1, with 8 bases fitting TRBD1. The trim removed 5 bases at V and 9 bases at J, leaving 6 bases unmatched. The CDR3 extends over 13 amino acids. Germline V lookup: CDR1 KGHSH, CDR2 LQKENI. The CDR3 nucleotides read TGTGCCAGCTCATCCGGACAGGGAACTGAGCAGTTCTTC. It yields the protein CASSSGQGTEQFF.

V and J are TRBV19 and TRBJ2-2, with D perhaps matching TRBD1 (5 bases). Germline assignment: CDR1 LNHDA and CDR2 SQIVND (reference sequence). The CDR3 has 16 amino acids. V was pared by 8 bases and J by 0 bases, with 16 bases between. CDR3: CASYPTRTPNTGELFF. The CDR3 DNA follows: TGTGCCAGTTACCCCACGAGGACACCGAACACCGGGGAGCTGTTTTTT.

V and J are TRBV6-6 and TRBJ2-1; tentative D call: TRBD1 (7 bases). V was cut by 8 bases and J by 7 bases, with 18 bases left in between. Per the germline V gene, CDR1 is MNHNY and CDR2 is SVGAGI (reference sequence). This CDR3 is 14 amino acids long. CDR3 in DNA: TGTGCCAGCTGGGAGGAGGGGGCCAGGAATGAGCAGTTCTTC. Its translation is CASWEEGARNEQFF.

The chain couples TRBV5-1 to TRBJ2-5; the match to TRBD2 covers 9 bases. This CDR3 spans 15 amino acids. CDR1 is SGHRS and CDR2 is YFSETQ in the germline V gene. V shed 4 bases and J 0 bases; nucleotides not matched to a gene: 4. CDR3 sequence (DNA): TGCGCCAGCAGCCCGCGACTAGCGGACCAAGAGACCCAGTACTTC. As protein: CASSPRLADQETQYF.

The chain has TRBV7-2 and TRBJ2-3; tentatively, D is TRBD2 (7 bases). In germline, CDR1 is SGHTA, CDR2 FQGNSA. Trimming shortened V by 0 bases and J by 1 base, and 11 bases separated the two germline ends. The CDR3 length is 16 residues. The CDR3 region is CASSLAGRGRTDTQYF. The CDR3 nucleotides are TGTGCCAGCAGCTTAGCAGGGCGGGGGCGCACAGATACGCAGTATTTT.

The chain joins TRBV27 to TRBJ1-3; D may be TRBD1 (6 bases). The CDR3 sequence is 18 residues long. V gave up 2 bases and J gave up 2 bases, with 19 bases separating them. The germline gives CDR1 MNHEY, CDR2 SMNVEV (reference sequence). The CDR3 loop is CASSLRGRGGTPGNTIYF. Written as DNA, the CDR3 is TGTGCCAGCAGTTTACGGGGAAGAGGGGGAACCCCTGGAAACACCATATATTTT.

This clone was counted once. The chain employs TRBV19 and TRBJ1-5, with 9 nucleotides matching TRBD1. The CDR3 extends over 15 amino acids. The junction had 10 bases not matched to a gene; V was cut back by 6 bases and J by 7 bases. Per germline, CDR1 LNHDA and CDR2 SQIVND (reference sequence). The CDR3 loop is CASSQLGQGTQPQHF. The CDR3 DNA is TGTGCCAGTAGCCAACTGGGACAGGGAACCCAGCCCCAGCATTTT.

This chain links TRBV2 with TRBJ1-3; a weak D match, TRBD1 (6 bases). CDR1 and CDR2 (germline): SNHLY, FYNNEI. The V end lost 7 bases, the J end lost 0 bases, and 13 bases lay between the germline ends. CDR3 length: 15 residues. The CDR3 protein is CASKGGGSSGNTIYF. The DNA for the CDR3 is TGTGCCAGCAAAGGGGGGGGATCCTCTGGAAACACCATATATTTT.

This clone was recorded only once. CDR3 residues: CASSVEGTGETDTQYF. In DNA form, the CDR3 reads TGTGCCAGCAGCGTAGAAGGGACAGGGGAAACAGATACGCAGTATTTT. The chain joins TRBV9 to TRBJ2-3; the match to TRBD1 covers 10 bases. The CDR3 has 16 amino acids. Looked up from germline, CDR1 is SGDLS and CDR2 is YYNGEE. The V and J ends lost 0 bases and 3 bases, in that order; junction bases with no gene match: 4.

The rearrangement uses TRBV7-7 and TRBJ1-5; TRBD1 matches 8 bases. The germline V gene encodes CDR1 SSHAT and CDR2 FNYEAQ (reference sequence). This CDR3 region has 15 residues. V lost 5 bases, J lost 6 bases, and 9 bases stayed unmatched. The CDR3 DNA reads TGTGCCAGCAGCCAGCGGATGGACAGGGTTCAGCCCCAGCATTTT. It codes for CASSQRMDRVQPQHF.

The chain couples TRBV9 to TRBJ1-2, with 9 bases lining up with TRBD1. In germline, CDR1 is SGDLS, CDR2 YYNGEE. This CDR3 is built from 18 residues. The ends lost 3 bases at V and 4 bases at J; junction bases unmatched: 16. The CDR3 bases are TGTGCCAGCAGCGGGCTAGGGGGGACAGGGAAGGGCGTCTATGGCTACACCTTC. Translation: CASSGLGGTGKGVYGYTF.

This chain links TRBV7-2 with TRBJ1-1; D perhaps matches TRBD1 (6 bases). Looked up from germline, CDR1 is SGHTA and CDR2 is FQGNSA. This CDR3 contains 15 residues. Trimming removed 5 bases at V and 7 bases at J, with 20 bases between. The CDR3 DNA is TGTGCCAGCAGCGGGGTCAGGGGACAAACTGGTGAAGCTTTCTTT. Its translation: CASSGVRGQTGEAFF.

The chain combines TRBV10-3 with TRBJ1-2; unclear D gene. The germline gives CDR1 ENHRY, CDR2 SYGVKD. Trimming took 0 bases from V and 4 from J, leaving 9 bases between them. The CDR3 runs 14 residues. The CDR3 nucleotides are TGTGCCATCAGTGAGTCAGCTTTGGTCTATGGCTACACCTTC. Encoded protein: CAISESALVYGYTF.

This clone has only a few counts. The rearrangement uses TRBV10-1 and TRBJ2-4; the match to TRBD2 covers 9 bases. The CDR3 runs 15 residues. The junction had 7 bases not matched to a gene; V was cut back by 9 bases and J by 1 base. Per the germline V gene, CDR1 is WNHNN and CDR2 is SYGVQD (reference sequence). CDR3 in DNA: TGCGCCAGTGCTGCTAGCGGGGCTGCCAAAAACATTCAGTACTTC. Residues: CASAASGAAKNIQYF.

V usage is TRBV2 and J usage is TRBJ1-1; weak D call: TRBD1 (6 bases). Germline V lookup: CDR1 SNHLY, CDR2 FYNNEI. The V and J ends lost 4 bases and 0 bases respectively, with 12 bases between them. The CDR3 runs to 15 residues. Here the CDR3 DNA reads TGTGCCAGCAGTGGGCCCACAGGGTTGAACACTGAAGCTTTCTTT. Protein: CASSGPTGLNTEAFF.

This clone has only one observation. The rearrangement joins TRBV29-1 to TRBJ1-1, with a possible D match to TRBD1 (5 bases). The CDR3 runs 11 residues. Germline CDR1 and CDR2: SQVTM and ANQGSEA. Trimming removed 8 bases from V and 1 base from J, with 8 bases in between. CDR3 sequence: CSTTGNTEAFF. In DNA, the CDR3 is TGCAGCACAACAGGGAACACTGAAGCTTTCTTT.

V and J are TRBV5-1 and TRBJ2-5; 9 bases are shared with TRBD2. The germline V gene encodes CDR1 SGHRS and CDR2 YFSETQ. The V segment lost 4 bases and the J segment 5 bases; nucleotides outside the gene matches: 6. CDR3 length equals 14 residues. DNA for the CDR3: TGCGCCAGCAGCAAGAGCGGGGGGCAGGAGACCCAGTACTTC. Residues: CASSKSGGQETQYF.

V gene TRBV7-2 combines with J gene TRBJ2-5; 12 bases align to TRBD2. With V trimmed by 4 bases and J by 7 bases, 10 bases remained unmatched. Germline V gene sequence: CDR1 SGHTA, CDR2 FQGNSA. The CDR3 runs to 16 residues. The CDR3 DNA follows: TGTGCCAGCAGCTCCACAACTAGCGGGGGGATTGGGACCCAGTACTTC. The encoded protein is CASSSTTSGGIGTQYF.

Here the CDR3 reads CASRKDRVYNSPLHF. The DNA of the CDR3 is TGTGCCAGCAGAAAAGACAGGGTGTATAATTCACCCCTCCACTTT. The rearrangement uses TRBV6-6 and TRBJ1-6; 7 nucleotides line up with TRBD1. Germline-derived CDR1 and CDR2 are MNHNY and SVGAGI (reference sequence). The CDR3 is 15 amino acids. The J segment lost 4 bases and the V segment lost 6 bases, leaving 6 bases of the junction unmatched.

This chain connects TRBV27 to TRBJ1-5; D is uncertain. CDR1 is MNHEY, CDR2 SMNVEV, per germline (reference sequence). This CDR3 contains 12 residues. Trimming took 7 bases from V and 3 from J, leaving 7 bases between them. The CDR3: CASKGVNQPQHF. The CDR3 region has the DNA TGTGCCAGCAAGGGAGTCAATCAGCCCCAGCATTTT.

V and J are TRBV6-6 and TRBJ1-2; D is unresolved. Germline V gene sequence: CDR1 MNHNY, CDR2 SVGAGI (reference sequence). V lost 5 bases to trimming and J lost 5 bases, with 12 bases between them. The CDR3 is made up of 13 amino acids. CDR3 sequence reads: CASSSTDLYGYTF. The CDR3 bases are TGTGCCAGCAGTAGTACGGACTTATATGGCTACACCTTC.

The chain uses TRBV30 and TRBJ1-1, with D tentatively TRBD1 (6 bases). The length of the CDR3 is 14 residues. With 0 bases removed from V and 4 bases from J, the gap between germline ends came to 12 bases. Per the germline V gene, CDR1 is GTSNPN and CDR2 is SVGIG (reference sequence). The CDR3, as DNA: TGTGCCTGGAGTGTTGGTCAGGGGTTCACTGAAGCTTTCTTT. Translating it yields CAWSVGQGFTEAFF.